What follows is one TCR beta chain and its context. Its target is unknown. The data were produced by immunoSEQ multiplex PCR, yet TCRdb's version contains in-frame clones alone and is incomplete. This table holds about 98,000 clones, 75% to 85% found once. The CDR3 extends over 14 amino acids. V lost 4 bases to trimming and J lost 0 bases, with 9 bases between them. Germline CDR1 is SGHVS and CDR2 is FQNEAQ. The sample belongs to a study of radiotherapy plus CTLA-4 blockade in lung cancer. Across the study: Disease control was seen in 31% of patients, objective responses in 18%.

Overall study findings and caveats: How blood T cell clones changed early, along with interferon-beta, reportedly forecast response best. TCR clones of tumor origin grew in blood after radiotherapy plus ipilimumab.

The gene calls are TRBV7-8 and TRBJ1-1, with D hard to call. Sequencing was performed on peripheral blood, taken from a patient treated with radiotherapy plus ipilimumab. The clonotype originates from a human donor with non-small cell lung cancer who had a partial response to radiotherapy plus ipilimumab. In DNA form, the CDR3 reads TGTGCCAGCAGCTACCAAACACTGAACACTGAAGCTTTCTTT. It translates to CASSYQTLNTEAFF.